This T cell receptor beta chain was observed in a study of T-cell reconstitution after alpha-beta-depleted transplantation in children. Germline CDR1 and CDR2: MNHNS and SASEGT. The CDR3 extends over 16 amino acids. J lost 3 bases, V lost 6 bases, and 11 bases had no gene match. General study points: T-cell numbers and diversity, one year after transplant, stemmed largely from T cells that were newly produced.

Unique molecular identifiers were incorporated when the TCRbeta library was constructed. TCRdb analysed the PCR reads with MiXCR anew, one entry per CDR3 protein. The table shows hundreds of thousands of distinct CDR3 sequences, with roughly 13% occurring only once. Note on this clonotype: What it recognizes is unknown.

This material consisted of PBMCs, mostly from graft donor cells, taken 360 days after TCRalphabeta/CD19-depleted stem cell transplant. This chain joins TRBV6-1 and TRBJ2-7, with 10 positions matching TRBD2. The source is a male patient aged 10 to 17 who had a stem cell transplant for acute myeloid leukemia, so the T cells may come from the graft donor. CDR3 bases: TGTGCCAGCAGCCTACGGAGGATAGCGGGAGGCTACGAGCAGTACTTC. It translates to CASSLRRIAGGYEQYF.